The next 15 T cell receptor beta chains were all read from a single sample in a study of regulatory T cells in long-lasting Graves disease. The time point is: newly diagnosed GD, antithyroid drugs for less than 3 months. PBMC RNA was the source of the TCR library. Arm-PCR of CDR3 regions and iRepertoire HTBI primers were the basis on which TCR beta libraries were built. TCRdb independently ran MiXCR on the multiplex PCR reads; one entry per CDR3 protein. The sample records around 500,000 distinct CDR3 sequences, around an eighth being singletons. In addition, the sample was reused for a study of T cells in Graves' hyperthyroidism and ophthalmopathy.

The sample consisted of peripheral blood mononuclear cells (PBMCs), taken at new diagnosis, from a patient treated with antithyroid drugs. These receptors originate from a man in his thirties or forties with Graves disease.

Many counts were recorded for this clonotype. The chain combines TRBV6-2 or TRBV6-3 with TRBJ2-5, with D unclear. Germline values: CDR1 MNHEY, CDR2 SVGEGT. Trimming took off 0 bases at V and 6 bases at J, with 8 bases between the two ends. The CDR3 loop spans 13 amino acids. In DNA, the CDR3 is TGTGCCAGCAGTTACTCTTCGTTGAAGACCCAGTACTTC. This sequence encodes CASSYSSLKTQYF.

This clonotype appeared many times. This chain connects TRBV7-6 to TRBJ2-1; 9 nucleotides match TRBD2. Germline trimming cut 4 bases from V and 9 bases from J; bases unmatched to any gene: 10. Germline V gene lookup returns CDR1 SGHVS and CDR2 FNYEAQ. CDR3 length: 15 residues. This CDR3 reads CASSYLAGASTEQFF. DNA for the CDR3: TGTGCCAGCAGCTACTTAGCGGGAGCTAGTACTGAGCAGTTCTTC.

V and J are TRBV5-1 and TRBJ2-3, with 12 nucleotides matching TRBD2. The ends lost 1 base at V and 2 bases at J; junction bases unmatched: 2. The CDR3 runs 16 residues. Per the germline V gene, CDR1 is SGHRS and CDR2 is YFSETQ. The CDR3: CASSLTSGGYTDTQYF. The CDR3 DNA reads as TGCGCCAGCAGCTTGACTAGCGGGGGGTACACAGATACGCAGTATTTT.

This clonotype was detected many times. CDR3 DNA: TGTGCCATCAGTGCTAAATCGAACACTGAAGCTTTCTTT. Its protein product is CAISAKSNTEAFF. The chain joins TRBV10-3 to TRBJ1-1; no firm D call. The germline gives CDR1 ENHRY, CDR2 SYGVKD. The CDR3 covers 13 residues. V dropped 4 bases and J dropped 1 base, with 7 bases sitting between them.

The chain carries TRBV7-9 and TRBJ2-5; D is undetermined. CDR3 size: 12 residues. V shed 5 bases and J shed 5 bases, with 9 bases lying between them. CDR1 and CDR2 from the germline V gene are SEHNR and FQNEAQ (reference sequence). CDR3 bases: TGTGCCAGCAGCCTCAACCGGGAGACCCAGTACTTC. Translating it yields CASSLNRETQYF.

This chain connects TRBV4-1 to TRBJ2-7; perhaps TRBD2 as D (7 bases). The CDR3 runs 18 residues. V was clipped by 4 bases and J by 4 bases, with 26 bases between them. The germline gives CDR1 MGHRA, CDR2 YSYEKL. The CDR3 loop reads CASSRHRGSGGEFYEQYF. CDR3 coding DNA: TGCGCCAGCAGCCGCCATAGGGGGTCGGGAGGTGAATTTTACGAGCAGTACTTC.

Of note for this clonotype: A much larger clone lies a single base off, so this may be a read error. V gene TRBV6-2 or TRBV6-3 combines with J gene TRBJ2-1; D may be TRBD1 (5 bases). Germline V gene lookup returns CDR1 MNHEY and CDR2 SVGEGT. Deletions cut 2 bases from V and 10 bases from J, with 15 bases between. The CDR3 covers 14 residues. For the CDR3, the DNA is TGTGCCAGCAGTTACGGGGCAGGCTCCTACGAGCAGTTCTTC. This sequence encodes CASSYGAGSYEQFF.

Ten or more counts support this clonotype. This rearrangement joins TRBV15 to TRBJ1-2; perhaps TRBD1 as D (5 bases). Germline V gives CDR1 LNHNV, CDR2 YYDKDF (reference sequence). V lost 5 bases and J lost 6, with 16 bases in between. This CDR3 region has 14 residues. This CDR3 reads CATSPTGAAHGYTF. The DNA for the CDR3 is TGTGCCACCAGCCCCACTGGGGCAGCTCATGGCTACACCTTC.

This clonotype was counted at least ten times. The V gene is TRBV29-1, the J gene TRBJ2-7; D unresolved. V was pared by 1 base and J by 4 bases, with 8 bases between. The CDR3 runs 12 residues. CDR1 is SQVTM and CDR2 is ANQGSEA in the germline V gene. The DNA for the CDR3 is TGCAGCGTTGAAGGGGAAGATTACGAGCAGTACTTC. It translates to CSVEGEDYEQYF.

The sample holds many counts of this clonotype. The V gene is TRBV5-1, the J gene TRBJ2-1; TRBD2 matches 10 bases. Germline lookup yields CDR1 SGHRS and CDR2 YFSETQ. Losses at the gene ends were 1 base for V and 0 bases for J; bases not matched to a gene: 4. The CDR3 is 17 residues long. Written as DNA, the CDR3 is TGCGCCAGCAGCTTGATCCCTAGCGGGAGCTCCTACAATGAGCAGTTCTTC. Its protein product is CASSLIPSGSSYNEQFF.

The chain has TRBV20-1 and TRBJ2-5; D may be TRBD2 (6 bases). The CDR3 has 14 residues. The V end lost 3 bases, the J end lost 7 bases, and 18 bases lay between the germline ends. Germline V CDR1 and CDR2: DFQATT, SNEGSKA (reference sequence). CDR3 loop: CSASETGPGGTQYF. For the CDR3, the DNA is TGCAGTGCTAGTGAAACCGGGCCCGGGGGGACCCAGTACTTC.

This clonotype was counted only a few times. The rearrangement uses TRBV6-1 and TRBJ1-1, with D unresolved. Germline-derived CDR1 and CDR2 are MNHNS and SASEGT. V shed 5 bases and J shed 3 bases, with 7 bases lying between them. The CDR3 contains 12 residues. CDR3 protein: CASSRGHTEAFF. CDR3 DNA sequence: TGTGCCAGCAGTCGCGGCCACACTGAAGCTTTCTTT.

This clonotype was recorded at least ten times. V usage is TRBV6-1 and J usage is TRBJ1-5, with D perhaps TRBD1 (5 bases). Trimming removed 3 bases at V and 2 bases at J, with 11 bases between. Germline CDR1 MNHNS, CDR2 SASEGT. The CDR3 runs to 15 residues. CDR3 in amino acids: CASSDTGAGNQPQHF. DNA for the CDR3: TGTGCCAGCAGTGACACAGGCGCGGGCAATCAGCCCCAGCATTTT.

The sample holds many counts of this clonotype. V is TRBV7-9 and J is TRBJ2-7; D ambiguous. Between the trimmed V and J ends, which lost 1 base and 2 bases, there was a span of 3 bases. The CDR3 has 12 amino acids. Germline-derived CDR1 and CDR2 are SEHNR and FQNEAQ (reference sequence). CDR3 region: CASSLVAYEQYF. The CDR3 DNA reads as TGTGCCAGCAGCTTAGTTGCCTACGAGCAGTACTTC.

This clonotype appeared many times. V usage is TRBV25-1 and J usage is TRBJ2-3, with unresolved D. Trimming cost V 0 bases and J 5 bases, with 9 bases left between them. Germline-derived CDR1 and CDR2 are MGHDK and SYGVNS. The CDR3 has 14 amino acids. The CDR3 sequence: CASSEYPQRDTQYF. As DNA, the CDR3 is TGTGCCAGCAGTGAATATCCCCAGCGAGATACGCAGTATTTT.